These 4 T cell receptor beta chains originate from one sample sequenced in a study of blood T cell repertoires in COVID-19. Measured with immunoSEQ multiplex PCR; TCRdb has only the in-frame clones, and not every one. This repertoire shows about 300,000 clones, roughly 85% found once; its top ten account for around 1.9%. Material for sequencing was PBMCs or T cells enriched from blood (not recorded which). Source of these receptors: a woman aged 25 to 39 who had been exposed to COVID-19.

This chain's CDR3 is CASSTTYGGNTEAFF. The CDR3 bases are TGTGCCAGCAGTACCACTTACGGGGGGAACACTGAAGCTTTCTTT. The rearrangement links TRBV6-5 to TRBJ1-1; D might be TRBD1 (5 bases). The CDR3 is 15 amino acids. The ends were cut back, 5 bases at V and 1 base at J, with 14 bases in the middle. Germline CDR1 MNHEY, CDR2 SVGAGI.

The gene calls are TRBV9 and TRBJ2-1; possibly TRBD2 for D (5 bases). Per the germline V gene, CDR1 is SGDLS and CDR2 is YYNGEE. V was clipped by 0 bases and J by 6 bases, with 16 bases between them. The CDR3 is made up of 16 amino acids. The CDR3: CASSVGASYYINEQFF. CDR3 bases: TGTGCCAGCAGCGTAGGGGCTAGCTACTATATCAATGAGCAGTTCTTC.

This chain links TRBV10-3 with TRBJ1-5; 7 bases line up with TRBD1. V shed 6 bases, J shed 3 bases, and the junction held 5 bases outside the gene matches. Germline CDR1 ENHRY, CDR2 SYGVKD. The CDR3 contains 14 residues. The CDR3 DNA is TGTGCCATCAGCGCAGACAGGGTCAATCAGCCCCAGCATTTT. Its protein product is CAISADRVNQPQHF.

This chain connects TRBV12-5 to TRBJ1-1, with D hard to call. From germline, CDR1 is LGHNT and CDR2 FRNRAP. This CDR3 is 12 amino acids long. V shed 3 bases and J shed 4 bases, with 6 bases lying between them. The CDR3: CASGFSVTEAFF. The CDR3 DNA reads as TGTGCTAGTGGTTTCTCGGTCACTGAAGCTTTCTTT. Combining the CDR3 with reference TRBV12-5 and TRBJ1-1 gives the whole variable domain DARVTQTPRHKVTEMGQEVTMRCQPILGHNTVFWYRQTMMQGLELLAYFRNRAPLDDSGMPKDRFSAEMPDATLATLKIQPSEPRDSAVYFCASGFSVTEAFFGQGTRLTVV.